The entry below describes one TCR beta chain. Its specificity is not known. This record belongs to a study of cytomegalovirus exposure and HLA in healthy donors. Overall study results and limits: TCR beta sequences reportedly predicted the HLA-A and HLA-B alleles of most subjects accurately.

60 Vbeta and 13 Jbeta primers were used in PCR. Generated by immunoSEQ multiplex PCR, the TCRdb table keeps only in-frame clones and is missing some. Of approximately 170,000 clones listed, 65% to 70% are singletons. The CDR3 contains 14 residues. CDR1 is SGHTA and CDR2 is FQGTGA in the germline V gene. V shed 8 bases and J shed 1 base, with 11 bases lying between them. The rearrangement links TRBV7-3 to TRBJ2-2; possibly TRBD2 for D (5 bases). Sequencing was done on a sample of PBMCs. The clonotype originates from a woman between 18 and 29 years old in good health and CMV-seropositive. DNA for the CDR3: TGTGCCAGCCGGAGGACGGTGAACACCGGGGAGCTGTTTTTT. Its protein product is CASRRTVNTGELFF.